The TCR beta chain described here comes from a study of T cell responses to AZD1222 COVID-19 vaccine. Whole-study findings and limits: Reports say nearly half of spike-specific TCRs go after unmutated variant regions.

Recipients boosted at about 4 weeks or about 12 weeks are pooled. Produced via immunoSEQ multiplex PCR; TCRdb's table is partial and in-frame only. Of some 110,000 clones in the sample, roughly 91% are singletons; the top ten hold approximately 6.5%. Regarding this clone: Its antigen is not identified.

The CDR3 loop spans 13 amino acids. V dropped 0 bases and J dropped 4 bases, with 7 bases sitting between them. The germline V gene encodes CDR1 SGDLS and CDR2 YYNGEE. This rearrangement joins TRBV9 to TRBJ1-2; no clear D gene. The starting material was peripheral blood, obtained 28 days after the second AZD1222 dose. This TCR derives from an adult who received the AZD1222 COVID-19 vaccine. Here the CDR3 DNA reads TGTGCCAGCAGCGTAGATGACTTCTATGGCTACACCTTC. Translation: CASSVDDFYGYTF.